Below, 7 T cell receptor beta chains from the same sample are listed, as sequenced in a study of OX40 agonist ivuxolimab in advanced cancers. Using immunoSEQ multiplex PCR, the repertoire was profiled, and TCRdb retains in-frame clones only, with some absent. This table holds 50,000 to 55,000 clones, about four fifths found once. The sample consisted of CD4+ or CD8+ T cells sorted from blood, taken in a trial of the OX40 agonist ivuxolimab. The receptors derive from an adult with an advanced solid tumor such as melanoma, head and neck, liver or kidney cancer.

This chain joins TRBV6-5 and TRBJ2-7; 8 bases align to TRBD2. CDR3 length: 14 amino acids. V lost 7 bases, J lost 3 bases, and 8 bases stayed unmatched. In germline, CDR1 is MNHEY, CDR2 SVGAGI. In DNA, the CDR3 is TGTGCCAGCACTGAGACTAGCGCCAACTACGAGCAGTACTTC. Amino acid sequence: CASTETSANYEQYF.

This clone was seen a handful of times. The rearrangement uses TRBV7-9 and TRBJ2-7; no definite D call. The germline V gene has CDR1 SEHNR and CDR2 FQNEAQ (reference sequence). This CDR3 region has 12 residues. Trimming cost V 8 bases and J 9 bases, with 17 bases left between them. The CDR3 DNA reads as TGTGCCAGCGGCCCATCGGCTGTGCGGCAGTACTTC. It is translated as CASGPSAVRQYF.

This rearrangement joins TRBV19 to TRBJ2-2, with TRBD1 matching 7 bases. Germline CDR1 is LNHDA and CDR2 is SQIVND (reference sequence). The CDR3 contains 16 residues. V shed 3 bases, J shed 7 bases, and the junction held 11 bases outside the gene matches. The CDR3 nucleotides are TGTGCCAGTAGTATGATTACAGGGGTCGTGAGCGGGGAGCTGTTTTTT. It is translated as CASSMITGVVSGELFF.

The rearrangement links TRBV11-3 to TRBJ2-7, with a tentative D call TRBD2 (6 bases). The CDR3 has 14 amino acids. The V gene lost 4 bases and the J gene lost 3 bases, with 13 bases spanning the gap. CDR1 and CDR2 (germline): SGHNT, YENEEA. The CDR3 DNA is TGTGCCAGCAGCTCCCGACTAGATCTCTACGAGCAGTACTTC. Protein product: CASSSRLDLYEQYF.

The chain carries TRBV28 and TRBJ1-5; maybe TRBD1 (6 bases). Per germline, CDR1 MDHEN and CDR2 SYDVKM. Trimming cost V 7 bases and J 4 bases, with 11 bases left between them. The CDR3 is made up of 13 amino acids. CDR3 nucleotide sequence: TGTGCCAGCAATCAACAGGGTAATCAGCCCCAGCATTTT. Amino acid sequence: CASNQQGNQPQHF.

The chain carries TRBV6-5 and TRBJ2-3, with D uncertain. CDR3 length equals 15 residues. CDR1 and CDR2 from the germline V gene are MNHEY and SVGAGI. Trimming took 7 bases from V and 4 from J, leaving 18 bases between them. In nucleotides, the CDR3 is TGTGCCAGCACTAGGGTGGTGGGTGACGCAGATACGCAGTATTTT. This translates into CASTRVVGDADTQYF.

The V and J genes are TRBV9 and TRBJ2-5, with TRBD1 identical over 8 bases. The CDR3 covers 15 residues. Losses at the gene ends were 4 bases for V and 5 bases for J; bases not matched to a gene: 10. Germline CDR1 SGDLS, CDR2 YYNGEE. The CDR3 is CASSPRTGLVETQYF. CDR3 sequence (DNA): TGTGCCAGCAGCCCTCGGACAGGGTTGGTTGAGACCCAGTACTTC.